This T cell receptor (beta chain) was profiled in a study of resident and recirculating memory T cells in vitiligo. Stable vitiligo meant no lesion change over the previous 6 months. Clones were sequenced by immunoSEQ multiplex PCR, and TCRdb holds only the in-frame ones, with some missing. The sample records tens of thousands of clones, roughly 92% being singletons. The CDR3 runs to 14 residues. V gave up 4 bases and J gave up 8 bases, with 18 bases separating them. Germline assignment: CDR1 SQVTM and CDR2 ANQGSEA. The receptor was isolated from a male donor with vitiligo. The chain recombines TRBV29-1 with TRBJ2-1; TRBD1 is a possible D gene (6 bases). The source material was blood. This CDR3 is CSVGGLRGLDEQFF. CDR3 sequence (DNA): TGCAGCGTTGGGGGCTTAAGGGGGTTGGATGAGCAGTTCTTC.